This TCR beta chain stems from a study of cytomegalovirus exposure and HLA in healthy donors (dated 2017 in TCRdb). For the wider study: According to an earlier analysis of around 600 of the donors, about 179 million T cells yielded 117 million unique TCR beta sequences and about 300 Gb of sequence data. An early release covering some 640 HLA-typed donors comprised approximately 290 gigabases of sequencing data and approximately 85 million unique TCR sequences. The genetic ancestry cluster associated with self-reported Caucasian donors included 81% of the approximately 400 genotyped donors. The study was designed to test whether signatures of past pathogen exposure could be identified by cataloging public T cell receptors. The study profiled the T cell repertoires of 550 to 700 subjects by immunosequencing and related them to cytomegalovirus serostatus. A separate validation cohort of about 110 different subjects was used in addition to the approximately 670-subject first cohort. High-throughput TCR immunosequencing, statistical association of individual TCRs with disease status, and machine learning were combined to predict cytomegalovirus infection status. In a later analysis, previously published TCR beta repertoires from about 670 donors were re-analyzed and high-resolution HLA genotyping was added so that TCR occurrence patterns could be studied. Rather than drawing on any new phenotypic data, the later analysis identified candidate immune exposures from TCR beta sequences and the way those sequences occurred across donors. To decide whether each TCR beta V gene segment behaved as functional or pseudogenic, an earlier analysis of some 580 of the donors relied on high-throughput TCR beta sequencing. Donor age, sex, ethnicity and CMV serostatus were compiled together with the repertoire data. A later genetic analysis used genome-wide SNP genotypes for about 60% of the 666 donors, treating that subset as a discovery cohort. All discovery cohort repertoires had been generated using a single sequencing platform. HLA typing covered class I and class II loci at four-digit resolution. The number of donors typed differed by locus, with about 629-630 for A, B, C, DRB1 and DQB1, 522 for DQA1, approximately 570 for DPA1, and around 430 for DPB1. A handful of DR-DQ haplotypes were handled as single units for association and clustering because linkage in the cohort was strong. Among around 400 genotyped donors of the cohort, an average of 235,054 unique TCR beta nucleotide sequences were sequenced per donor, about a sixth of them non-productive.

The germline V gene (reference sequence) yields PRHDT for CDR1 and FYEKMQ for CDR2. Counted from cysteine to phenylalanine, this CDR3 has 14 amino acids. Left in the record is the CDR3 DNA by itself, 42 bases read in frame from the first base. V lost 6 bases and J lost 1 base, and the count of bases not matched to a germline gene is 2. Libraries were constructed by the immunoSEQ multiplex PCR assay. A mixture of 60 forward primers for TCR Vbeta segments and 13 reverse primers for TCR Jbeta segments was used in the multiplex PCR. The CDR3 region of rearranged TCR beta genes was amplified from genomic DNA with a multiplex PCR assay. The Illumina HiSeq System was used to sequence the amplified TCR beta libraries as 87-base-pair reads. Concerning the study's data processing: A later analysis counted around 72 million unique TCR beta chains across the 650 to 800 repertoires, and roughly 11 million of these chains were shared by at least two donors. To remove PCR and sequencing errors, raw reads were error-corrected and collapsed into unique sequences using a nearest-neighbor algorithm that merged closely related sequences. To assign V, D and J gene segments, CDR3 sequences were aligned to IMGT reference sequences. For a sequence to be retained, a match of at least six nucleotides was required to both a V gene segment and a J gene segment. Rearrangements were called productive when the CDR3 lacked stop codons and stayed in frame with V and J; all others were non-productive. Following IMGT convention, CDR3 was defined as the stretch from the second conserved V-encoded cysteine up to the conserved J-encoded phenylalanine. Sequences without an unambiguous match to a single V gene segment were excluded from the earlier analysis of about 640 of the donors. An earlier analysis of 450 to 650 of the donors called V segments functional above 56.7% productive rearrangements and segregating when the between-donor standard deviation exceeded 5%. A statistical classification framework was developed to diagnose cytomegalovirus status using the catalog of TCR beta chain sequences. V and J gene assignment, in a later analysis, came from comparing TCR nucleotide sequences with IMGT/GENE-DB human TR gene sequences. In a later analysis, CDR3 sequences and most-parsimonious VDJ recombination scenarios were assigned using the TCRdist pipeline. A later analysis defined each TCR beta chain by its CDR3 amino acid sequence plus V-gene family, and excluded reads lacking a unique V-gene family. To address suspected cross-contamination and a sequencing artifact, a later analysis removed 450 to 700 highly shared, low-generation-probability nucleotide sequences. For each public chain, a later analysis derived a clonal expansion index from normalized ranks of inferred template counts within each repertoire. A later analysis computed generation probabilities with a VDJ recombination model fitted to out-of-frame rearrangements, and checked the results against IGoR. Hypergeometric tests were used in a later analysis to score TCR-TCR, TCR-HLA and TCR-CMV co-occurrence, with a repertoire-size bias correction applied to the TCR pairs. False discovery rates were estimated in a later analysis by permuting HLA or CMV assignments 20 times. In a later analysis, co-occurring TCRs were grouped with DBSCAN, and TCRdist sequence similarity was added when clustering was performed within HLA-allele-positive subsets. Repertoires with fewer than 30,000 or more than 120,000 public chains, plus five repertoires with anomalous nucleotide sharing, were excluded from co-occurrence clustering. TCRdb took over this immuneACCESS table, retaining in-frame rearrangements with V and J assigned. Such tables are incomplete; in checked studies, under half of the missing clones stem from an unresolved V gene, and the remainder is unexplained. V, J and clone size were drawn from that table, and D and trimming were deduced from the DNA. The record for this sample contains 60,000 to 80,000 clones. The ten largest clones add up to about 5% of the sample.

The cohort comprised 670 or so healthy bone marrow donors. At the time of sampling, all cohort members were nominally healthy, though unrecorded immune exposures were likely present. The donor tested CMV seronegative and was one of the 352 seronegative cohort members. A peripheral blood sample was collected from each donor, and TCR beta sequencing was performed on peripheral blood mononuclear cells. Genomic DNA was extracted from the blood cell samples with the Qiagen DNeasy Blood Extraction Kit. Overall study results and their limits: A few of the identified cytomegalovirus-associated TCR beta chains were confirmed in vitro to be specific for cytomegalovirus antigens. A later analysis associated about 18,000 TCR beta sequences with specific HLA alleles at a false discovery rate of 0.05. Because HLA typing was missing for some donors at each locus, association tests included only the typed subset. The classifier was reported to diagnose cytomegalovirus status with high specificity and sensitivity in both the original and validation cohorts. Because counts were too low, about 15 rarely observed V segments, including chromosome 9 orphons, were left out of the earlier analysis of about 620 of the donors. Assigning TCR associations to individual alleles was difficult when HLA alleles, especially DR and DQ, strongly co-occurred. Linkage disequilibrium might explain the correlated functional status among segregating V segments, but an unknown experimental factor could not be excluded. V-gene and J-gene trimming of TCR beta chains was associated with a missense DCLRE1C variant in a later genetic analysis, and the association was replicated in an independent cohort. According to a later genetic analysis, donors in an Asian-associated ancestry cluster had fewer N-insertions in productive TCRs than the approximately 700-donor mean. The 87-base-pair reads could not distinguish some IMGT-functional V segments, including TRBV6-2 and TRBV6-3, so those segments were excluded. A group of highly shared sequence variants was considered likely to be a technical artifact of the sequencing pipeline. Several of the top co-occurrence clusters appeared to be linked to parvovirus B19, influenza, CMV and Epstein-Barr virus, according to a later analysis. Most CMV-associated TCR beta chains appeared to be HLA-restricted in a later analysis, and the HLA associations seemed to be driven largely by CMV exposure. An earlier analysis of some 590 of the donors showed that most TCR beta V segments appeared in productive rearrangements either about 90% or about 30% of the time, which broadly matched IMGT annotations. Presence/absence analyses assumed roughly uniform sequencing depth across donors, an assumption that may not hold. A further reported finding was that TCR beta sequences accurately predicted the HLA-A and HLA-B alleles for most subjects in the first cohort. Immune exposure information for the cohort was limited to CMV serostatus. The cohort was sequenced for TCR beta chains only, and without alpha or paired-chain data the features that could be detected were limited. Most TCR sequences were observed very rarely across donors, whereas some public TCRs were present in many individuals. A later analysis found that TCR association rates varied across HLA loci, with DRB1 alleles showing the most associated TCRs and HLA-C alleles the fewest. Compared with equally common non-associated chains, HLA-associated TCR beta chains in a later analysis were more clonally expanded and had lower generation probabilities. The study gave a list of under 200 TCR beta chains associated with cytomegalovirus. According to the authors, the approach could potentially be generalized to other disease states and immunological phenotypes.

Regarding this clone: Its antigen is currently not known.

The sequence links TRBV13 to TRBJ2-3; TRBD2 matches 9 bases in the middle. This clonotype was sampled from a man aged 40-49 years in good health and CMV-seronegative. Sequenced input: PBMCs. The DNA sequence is TGTGCCAGCAGAGTAGCGGGGGGCACAGATACGCAGTATTTT. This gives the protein CASRVAGGTDTQYF.